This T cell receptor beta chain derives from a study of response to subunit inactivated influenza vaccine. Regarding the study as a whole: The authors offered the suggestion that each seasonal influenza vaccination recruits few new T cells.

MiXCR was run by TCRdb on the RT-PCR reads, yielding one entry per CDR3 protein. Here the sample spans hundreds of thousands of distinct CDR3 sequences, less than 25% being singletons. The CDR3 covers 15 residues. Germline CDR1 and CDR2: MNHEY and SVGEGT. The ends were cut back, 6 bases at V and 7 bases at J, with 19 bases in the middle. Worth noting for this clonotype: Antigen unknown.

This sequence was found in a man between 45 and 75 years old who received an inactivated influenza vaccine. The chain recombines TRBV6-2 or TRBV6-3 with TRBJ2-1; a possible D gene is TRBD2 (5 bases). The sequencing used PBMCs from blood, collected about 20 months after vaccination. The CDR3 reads CASSPEDPGTNEQFF. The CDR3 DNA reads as TGTGCCAGCAGCCCTGAAGACCCGGGAACAAATGAGCAGTTCTTC.